Sequencing of this T cell receptor beta chain was carried out in a study of naive and memory T cell subsets. Broader study findings: Each distinct alpha or beta sequence counts as one clonotype.

This clonotype was seen ten or more times. The antigen is undetermined. Separate alpha and beta amplification began at the second PCR step. Both TRBC1 and TRBC2 were covered by a beta constant-region primer of two equimolar oligonucleotides. Four rounds of PCR amplified the ligated cDNA using nested alpha and beta constant-region primers plus SP2. MiXCR, applied by TCRdb to the UMI-ligation and nested PCR reads, yields one record per CDR3 protein. This table has about 21,000 distinct CDR3 sequences, about 10% appearing once. Between the trimmed V and J ends, which lost 1 base and 9 bases, there was a span of 16 bases. This CDR3 region has 15 residues. Germline CDR1 reads ENHRY; CDR2 reads SYGVKD.

This rearrangement joins TRBV10-3 to TRBJ2-1; possibly TRBD2 for D (6 bases). Sequenced: central memory CD8+ T cells from blood. This receptor was identified in a human donor in good health. The CDR3 reads CAISEFTGGGSEQFF. In DNA form, the CDR3 reads TGTGCCATCAGTGAGTTTACTGGTGGGGGGAGTGAGCAGTTCTTC.